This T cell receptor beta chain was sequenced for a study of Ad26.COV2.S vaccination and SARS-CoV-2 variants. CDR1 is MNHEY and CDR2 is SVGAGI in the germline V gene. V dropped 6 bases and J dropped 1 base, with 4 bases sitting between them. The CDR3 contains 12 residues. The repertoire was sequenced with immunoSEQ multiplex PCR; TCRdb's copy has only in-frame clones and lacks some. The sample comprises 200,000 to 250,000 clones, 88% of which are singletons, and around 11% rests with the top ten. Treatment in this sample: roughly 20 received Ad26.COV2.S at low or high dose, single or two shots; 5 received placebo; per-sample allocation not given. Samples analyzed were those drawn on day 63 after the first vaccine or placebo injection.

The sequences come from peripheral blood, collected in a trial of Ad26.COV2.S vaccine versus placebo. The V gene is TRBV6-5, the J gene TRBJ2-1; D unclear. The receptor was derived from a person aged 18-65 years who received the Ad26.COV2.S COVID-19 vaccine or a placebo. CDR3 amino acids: CASSVSYNEQFF. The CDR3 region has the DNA TGTGCCAGCAGCGTATCCTACAATGAGCAGTTCTTC.